Presented here are 23 T cell receptor beta chains from one specimen sequenced in a study of T-cell memory formation after mild COVID-19 (dated by TCRdb to 2020 to 2023). Library prep was done by 5' RACE. The sequencer listed for this sample is Illumina NovaSeq 6000. In TCRdb, the public reads were trimmed at Q25 with fastp and aligned with MiXCR, with productive beta chains retained. Rows merge per CDR3 protein into single entries with the most common DNA and genes. This sample is represented by under 200,000 distinct CDR3 sequences; roughly 12% of them were singletons. Clones ranked in the top ten supply approximately 3.4% of the sample. Sequenced: PBMCs or a T cell subset sorted from them (not recorded which). The receptor source for this set is a man in his late teens or twenties who had mild COVID-19 (a few samples of this study predate the infection). The sample titles of this study are shuffled in the database, so cell type and time point are left out; the donor was told from shared clones.

The rearrangement links TRBV18 to TRBJ1-1; the D gene is possibly TRBD1 (5 bases). Germline-derived CDR1 and CDR2 are KGHSH and LQKENI. Trimming cost V 0 bases and J 2 bases, with 13 bases left between them. The CDR3 extends over 16 amino acids. Here the CDR3 DNA reads TGTGCCAGCTCACCACCGAGTCAGGGAAGCAACACTGAAGCTTTCTTT. Translation gives CASSPPSQGSNTEAFF.

The gene calls are TRBV2 and TRBJ2-3; no reliable D call. With 9 bases removed from V and 1 base from J, the gap between germline ends came to 8 bases. The length of the CDR3 is 12 residues. Germline lookup yields CDR1 SNHLY and CDR2 FYNNEI. The CDR3 coding sequence is TGTGCCAGTACCGCGGGCACAGATACGCAGTATTTT. It encodes CASTAGTDTQYF.

This clonotype has more than one count but fewer than ten. The chain recombines TRBV7-8 with TRBJ2-3, with 8 bases lining up with TRBD2. After removal of 4 bases from V and 6 bases from J, the junction contained 9 bases not matched to a gene. CDR1 is SGHVS and CDR2 is FQNEAQ in the germline V gene. CDR3 length: 15 residues. CDR3 protein: CASSSRGRGDDTQYF. CDR3 nucleotides: TGTGCCAGCAGCTCTCGGGGGCGGGGGGATGATACGCAGTATTTT.

This clonotype was observed at least ten times. This chain links TRBV20-1 with TRBJ2-1, with TRBD2 identical over 13 bases. The ends lost 5 bases at V and 8 bases at J; junction bases unmatched: 6. Germline CDR1 is DFQATT and CDR2 is SNEGSKA (reference sequence). This CDR3 is built from 14 residues. The CDR3 region is CSAGRLAGGDEQFF. The DNA of the CDR3 is TGCAGTGCTGGACGACTAGCGGGGGGTGATGAGCAGTTCTTC.

This clonotype was observed a handful of times. The V call is TRBV4-2, the J call TRBJ1-1; D unclear. Germline V gene lookup returns CDR1 LGHNA and CDR2 YNFKEQ. This CDR3 has 14 amino acids. The V and J ends lost 1 base and 0 bases respectively, with 6 bases between them. CDR3 sequence: CASSQVSMNTEAFF. The CDR3 bases are TGTGCCAGCAGCCAAGTGAGCATGAACACTGAAGCTTTCTTT.

The chain links TRBV10-3 to TRBJ2-3, with 9 bases fitting TRBD1. With 7 bases clipped from V and 0 bases from J, the junction kept 2 bases outside the gene matches. The germline V gene encodes CDR1 ENHRY and CDR2 SYGVKD. This CDR3 is 14 amino acids long. The CDR3 reads CAIKTGGSTDTQYF. The CDR3, as DNA: TGTGCCATCAAGACAGGGGGGAGCACAGATACGCAGTATTTT.

This clonotype was seen only a few times. The chain is built from TRBV12-3 or TRBV12-4 and TRBJ1-1, with unresolved D. V gave up 3 bases and J gave up 5 bases, with 13 bases separating them. The CDR3 loop spans 14 amino acids. The CDR3 protein is CASSFVGSRTEAFF. DNA of the CDR3: TGTGCCAGCAGTTTCGTGGGCAGTCGGACTGAAGCTTTCTTT.

The CDR3 nucleotides read TGCGCCAGCAGCCAAGGGATAGGACAGGGAACCTACGAGCAGTACTTC. Its protein product is CASSQGIGQGTYEQYF. The rearrangement joins TRBV4-3 to TRBJ2-7; 8 bases line up with TRBD1. Losses at the gene ends were 1 base for V and 2 bases for J; bases not matched to a gene: 7. This CDR3 contains 16 residues. The germline CDR1 and CDR2 sequences are LGHNA and YSLEER.

DNA for the CDR3: TGTGCCAGCAGCCAAGGAGGAAAACTGTTTTTT. It encodes CASSQGGKLFF. V is TRBV6-2 or TRBV6-3 and J is TRBJ1-4, with D hard to call. Germline V gene data show CDR1 as MNHEY and CDR2 as SVGEGT. V was trimmed by 6 bases and J by 10 bases, leaving 9 bases between them. This CDR3 is 11 amino acids long.

This chain links TRBV20-1 with TRBJ2-7; 8 bases are shared with TRBD2. V shed 3 bases, J shed 4 bases, and the junction held 5 bases outside the gene matches. From germline, CDR1 is DFQATT and CDR2 SNEGSKA (reference sequence). This CDR3 contains 13 residues. The CDR3 reads CSASIASGYEQYV. The CDR3 bases are TGCAGTGCTAGTATCGCTAGCGGGTACGAGCAGTACGTC.

In this sample, this clonotype turned up once. The chain joins TRBV7-2 to TRBJ2-3; TRBD2 is a possible D gene (6 bases). CDR3 length: 13 amino acids. Trimming removed 3 bases from V and 9 bases from J, with 13 bases in between. The germline V gene has CDR1 SGHTA and CDR2 FQGNSA. CDR3 region: CASSLEEGPTQYF. The CDR3 DNA reads TGTGCCAGCAGCTTGGAGGAGGGACCCACGCAGTATTTT.

V and J are TRBV9 and TRBJ2-5, with D possibly being TRBD2 (5 bases). The V end lost 4 bases, the J end lost 5 bases, and 15 bases lay between the germline ends. This CDR3 region has 14 residues. Germline V gene data show CDR1 as SGDLS and CDR2 as YYNGEE. The DNA of the CDR3 is TGTGCCAGCAGCCCGAGCGGCTCGAAGGAGACCCAGTACTTC. It codes for CASSPSGSKETQYF.

There are a few counts of this clonotype. The chain carries TRBV7-6 and TRBJ2-5; a possible D gene is TRBD1 (6 bases). V was shortened by 4 bases and J by 3 bases, with 15 bases between the two germline ends. The germline V gene encodes CDR1 SGHVS and CDR2 FNYEAQ. The CDR3 runs to 15 residues. The DNA for the CDR3 is TGTGCCAGCAGCTCATACAGGGAGCCTAAAGAGACCCAGTACTTC. Protein: CASSSYREPKETQYF.

This clonotype was found many times. The rearrangement joins TRBV24-1 to TRBJ2-7; no firm D call. The CDR3 spans 10 residues. V was shortened by 12 bases and J by 4 bases, with 9 bases between the two germline ends. In germline, CDR1 is KGHDR, CDR2 SFDVKD. Written as DNA, the CDR3 is TGTGCCTCAATGACATACGAGCAGTACGTC. Encoded protein: CASMTYEQYV.

The V and J genes are TRBV12-3 or TRBV12-4 and TRBJ2-3; the match to TRBD2 covers 9 bases. The CDR3 length is 14 residues. With 5 bases clipped from V and 8 bases from J, the junction kept 8 bases outside the gene matches. CDR3 DNA sequence: TGTGCCAGCAGTCCGAGCGGGGGGACTTCTACGCAGTATTTT. It yields the protein CASSPSGGTSTQYF.

A few counts support this clonotype. The V call is TRBV7-9, the J call TRBJ1-3, with D unclear. The CDR3 has 15 amino acids. Germline assignment: CDR1 SEHNR and CDR2 FQNEAQ (reference sequence). Trimming cost V 5 bases and J 0 bases, with 11 bases left between them. The CDR3, as DNA: TGTGCCAGCAGCCATACCCGGAGCTCTGGAAACACCATATATTTT. It translates to CASSHTRSSGNTIYF.

This CDR3 reads CAISDPGKHEQYF. CDR3 in DNA: TGTGCCATCAGTGACCCAGGGAAGCACGAGCAGTACTTC. The V and J genes are TRBV10-3 and TRBJ2-7; tentatively, D is TRBD1 (5 bases). V shed 3 bases and J shed 5 bases, with 11 bases lying between them. CDR1 and CDR2 (germline): ENHRY, SYGVKD. The CDR3 has 13 residues.

This clonotype was counted a few times. V is TRBV7-8 and J is TRBJ1-1, with a weak D call TRBD1 (5 bases). V lost 8 bases to trimming and J lost 0 bases, with 13 bases between them. Germline CDR1 is SGHVS and CDR2 is FQNEAQ. The CDR3 loop spans 14 amino acids. The CDR3: CASSPVRVNTEAFF. The CDR3 region has the DNA TGTGCCAGCTCCCCCGTCAGGGTGAACACTGAAGCTTTCTTT.

V gene TRBV5-1 combines with J gene TRBJ2-3; D tentatively reads TRBD1 or TRBD2 (5 bases each). The germline V gene encodes CDR1 SGHRS and CDR2 YFSETQ. Deletions cut 0 bases from V and 1 base from J, with 9 bases between. The CDR3 is 15 amino acids. CDR3 sequence: CASSLERGGTDTQYF. Written as DNA, the CDR3 is TGCGCCAGCAGCTTGGAGAGGGGTGGCACAGATACGCAGTATTTT.

The sample holds many counts of this clonotype. This sequence joins TRBV9 and TRBJ1-2; D is ambiguous. Germline lookup yields CDR1 SGDLS and CDR2 YYNGEE. The CDR3 is made up of 11 amino acids. Trimming took 5 bases from V and 0 from J, leaving 2 bases between them. The CDR3 reads CASSANYGYTF. The CDR3 DNA reads as TGTGCCAGCAGTGCTAACTATGGCTACACCTTC.

V and J are TRBV3-1 and TRBJ2-2; perhaps D is TRBD1 or TRBD2 (7 bases each). In germline, CDR1 is LGHDT, CDR2 YNNKEL (reference sequence). The CDR3 extends over 13 amino acids. Trimming took 0 bases from V and 14 from J, leaving 13 bases between them. In DNA, the CDR3 is TGTGCCAGCAGCCAAGATGGGAGGGGGCGACTGTTTTTT. Residues: CASSQDGRGRLFF.

Only a few counts were recorded for this clonotype. The rearrangement joins TRBV12-3 or TRBV12-4 to TRBJ2-3; a weak D match, TRBD2 (6 bases). CDR3 size: 15 residues. V lost 1 base, J lost 3 bases, and 11 bases lay in between. The DNA for the CDR3 is TGTGCCAGCAGTTTAGGGGCAGGGACTACAGATACGCAGTATTTT. Translated: CASSLGAGTTDTQYF.

This clonotype was recorded a few times. This chain joins TRBV9 and TRBJ2-5; D remains ambiguous. CDR1 SGDLS and CDR2 YYNGEE come from the germline V gene. The CDR3 spans 13 residues. The ends were cut back, 0 bases at V and 3 bases at J, with 6 bases in the middle. The CDR3 DNA follows: TGTGCCAGCAGCGTAGGAAGTAAAGAGACCCAGTACTTC. The encoded protein is CASSVGSKETQYF.